This T cell receptor (beta chain) was identified during a study of cytomegalovirus exposure and HLA in healthy donors. Use of 60 Vbeta and 13 Jbeta primers characterized the PCR. The data were produced by immunoSEQ multiplex PCR, yet TCRdb's version contains in-frame clones alone and is incomplete. The sample carries roughly 160,000 clones, 80% to 90% recorded once. Overall study findings and caveats: Excluded were some V segments that proved indistinguishable, including TRBV6-2 and TRBV6-3.

V lost 3 bases to trimming and J lost 4 bases; unmatched junction nucleotides: 11. Germline CDR1 and CDR2: KGHSH and LQKENI. CDR3 length equals 18 residues. Worth noting for this clone: Its antigen is unidentified.

This chain links TRBV18 with TRBJ2-3, with 12 bases fitting TRBD2. The specimen sequenced was PBMCs. The sequence was obtained from a man aged 18-30 years in good health and CMV-seropositive. The CDR3 sequence: CASSPTLAGGLNPDTQYF. The CDR3 DNA reads TGTGCCAGCTCACCGACACTAGCGGGGGGACTAAACCCAGATACGCAGTATTTT.